The sequence of this T cell receptor (beta chain) was determined in a study of cytomegalovirus exposure and HLA in healthy donors. Study results and caveats: Later analysis placed DRB1 highest and HLA-C lowest in TCR association rates, which differed by HLA locus. Solely CMV serostatus was available to characterize immune exposure. Analysis performed later showed TCR beta chains linked to HLA being more clonally expanded than equally common others. Compared with the roughly 670-donor mean, an Asian-associated ancestry cluster reportedly had fewer N-insertions, according to a later analysis.

The PCR contained 60 Vbeta and 13 Jbeta primers. Using immunoSEQ multiplex PCR, the repertoire was profiled, and TCRdb retains in-frame clones only, with some absent. In total, the table holds roughly 120,000 clones. Concerning this clone itself: Its antigen is not known.

The CDR3 consists of 17 residues. Germline CDR1 and CDR2: KGHSH and LQKENI. Trimming cost V 6 bases and J 9 bases; bases outside gene matches: 19. The sequenced sample was PBMCs. This receptor was taken from a man aged 25-40 years in good health and CMV-seronegative. This chain joins TRBV18 and TRBJ2-1, with TRBD1 matching 8 bases. CDR3 sequence (DNA): TGTGCCAGCTCGCCAAGCTCCCGGGACAGGTTCTCTTCTGAGCAGTTCTTC. This translates into CASSPSSRDRFSSEQFF.